Shown below are 20 T cell receptor beta chains from a single sample sequenced in a study of technical replicates of blood from four donors. Profiled with immunoSEQ multiplex PCR; TCRdb holds only in-frame clones, not every one. The repertoire holds 60,000 to 85,000 clones, with about 94% as singletons. Sequenced input: T cells isolated from PBMCs. The receptor set was obtained from a human donor in good health.

The rearrangement links TRBV27 to TRBJ2-7, with 10 bases identical to TRBD2. CDR1 MNHEY and CDR2 SMNVEV come from the germline V gene (reference sequence). The CDR3 has 13 residues. The junction had 2 bases not matched to a gene; V was cut back by 6 bases and J by 3 bases. The CDR3 bases are TGTGCCAGCAGCGTAGCGGGAGGCTACGAGCAGTACTTC. Amino acid sequence: CASSVAGGYEQYF.

The rearrangement links TRBV15 to TRBJ1-4; a weak D match, TRBD1 (5 bases). The germline V gene has CDR1 LNHNV and CDR2 YYDKDF (reference sequence). The CDR3 has 14 amino acids. V lost 3 bases and J 3 bases, leaving 8 bases between the germline ends. The CDR3 DNA is TGTGCCACCAGCAGTCCGGGGGCTAATGAAAAACTGTTTTTT. This codes for CATSSPGANEKLFF.

This clone was counted a single time. The chain has TRBV2 and TRBJ1-2, with D hard to call. The germline CDR1 and CDR2 sequences are SNHLY and FYNNEI. Trimming took off 7 bases at V and 4 bases at J, with 10 bases between the two ends. The length of the CDR3 is 12 residues. The CDR3 protein is CASTGMSYGYTF. The DNA of the CDR3 is TGTGCCAGCACGGGGATGTCCTATGGCTACACCTTC.

CDR3 protein: CASSWSGRDDEQFF. CDR3 in DNA: TGTGCCAGCAGCTGGAGCGGGAGGGACGATGAGCAGTTCTTC. The chain combines TRBV7-3 with TRBJ2-1; the match to TRBD2 covers 10 bases. From germline, CDR1 is SGHTA and CDR2 FQGTGA. CDR3 length equals 14 residues. With V trimmed by 4 bases and J by 8 bases, 5 bases remained unmatched.

The V and J genes are TRBV9 and TRBJ1-2; D uncertain. Germline loops: CDR1 SGDLS, CDR2 YYNGEE. Trimming cost V 4 bases and J 8 bases, with 18 bases left between them. The CDR3 has 14 amino acids. CDR3 sequence: CASSPDSFNAGYTF. In DNA, the CDR3 is TGTGCCAGCAGCCCCGATAGTTTCAATGCCGGCTACACCTTC.

The chain employs TRBV28 and TRBJ1-2; 10 nucleotides match TRBD1. The CDR3 runs to 17 residues. Germline CDR1 is MDHEN and CDR2 is SYDVKM. V lost 3 bases, J lost 3 bases, and 10 bases stayed unmatched. CDR3 region: CASSLGDRGYIDYGYTF. CDR3 DNA sequence: TGTGCCAGCAGTTTGGGGGACAGGGGCTATATTGACTATGGCTACACCTTC.

This clone has just one count. V usage is TRBV10-3 and J usage is TRBJ2-5; TRBD1 aligns across 7 bases. CDR3 length: 14 amino acids. CDR1 and CDR2 from the germline V gene are ENHRY and SYGVKD. The V gene end was trimmed by 6 bases and the J gene end by 5 bases; junction bases not matched to a gene: 9. The CDR3 loop reads CAIRGEGGLETQYF. Written as DNA, the CDR3 is TGTGCCATCAGAGGCGAAGGGGGCTTGGAGACCCAGTACTTC.

The count of this clone is one. V and J are TRBV30 and TRBJ1-3; D is ambiguous. Germline CDR1 GTSNPN, CDR2 SVGIG (reference sequence). V was clipped by 1 base and J by 3 bases, with 7 bases between them. The CDR3 has 13 residues. CDR3 amino acids: CAWSALIGNTIYF. In DNA form, the CDR3 reads TGTGCCTGGAGTGCCCTAATTGGAAACACCATATATTTT.

V and J are TRBV5-1 and TRBJ1-1; TRBD1 agrees at 7 bases. V lost 4 bases, J lost 1 base, and 4 bases stayed unmatched. The CDR3 is 14 residues long. Germline CDR1 and CDR2: SGHRS and YFSETQ. For the CDR3, the DNA is TGCGCCAGCAGCCTAGGGACAGCGAACACTGAAGCTTTCTTT. This codes for CASSLGTANTEAFF.

The V and J genes are TRBV27 and TRBJ1-1, with D hard to call. Germline values: CDR1 MNHEY, CDR2 SMNVEV (reference sequence). Trimming shortened V by 2 bases and J by 1 base, and 5 bases separated the two germline ends. The CDR3 runs to 13 residues. The CDR3 sequence is CASSLAGNTEAFF. Here the CDR3 DNA reads TGTGCCAGCAGTTTAGCAGGGAACACTGAAGCTTTCTTT.

The rearrangement links TRBV14 to TRBJ1-2, with 7 bases fitting TRBD1. The CDR3 has 15 residues. V lost 5 bases and J lost 0; bases outside the gene matches: 6. From germline, CDR1 is SGHDN and CDR2 FVKESK. The DNA for the CDR3 is TGTGCCAGCAGCTACGAACAGGGGACTAACTATGGCTACACCTTC. Its protein product is CASSYEQGTNYGYTF.

The V and J genes are TRBV7-9 and TRBJ1-2; no clear D. Trimming left V 2 bases short and J 2 bases short, with 12 bases between. Germline CDR1 is SEHNR and CDR2 is FQNEAQ (reference sequence). CDR3 length: 15 amino acids. The CDR3 sequence: CASSLWRPRNYGYTF. Here the CDR3 DNA reads TGTGCCAGCAGCTTATGGAGACCGCGAAACTATGGCTACACCTTC.

The chain combines TRBV5-1 with TRBJ2-7, with D perhaps matching TRBD1 (8 bases). The germline V gene encodes CDR1 SGHRS and CDR2 YFSETQ. The CDR3 covers 13 residues. The V and J ends lost 7 bases and 2 bases respectively, with 13 bases between them. Here the CDR3 DNA reads TGCGCCAGCGGGAGGGGACAGGCCTACGAGCAGTACTTC. This sequence encodes CASGRGQAYEQYF.

V is TRBV9 and J is TRBJ2-7; 9 bases agree with TRBD1. The CDR3 is made up of 15 amino acids. Germline lookup yields CDR1 SGDLS and CDR2 YYNGEE. V was clipped by 4 bases and J by 3 bases; unmatched bases: 8. The CDR3 is CASSLGTGPLYEQYF. The CDR3 bases are TGTGCCAGCAGCCTAGGGACAGGGCCTCTCTACGAGCAGTACTTC. Filled out from reference TRBV9 and TRBJ2-7, the complete variable domain reads DSGVTQTPKHLITATGQRVTLRCSPRSGDLSVYWYQQSLDQGLQFLIQYYNGEERAKGNILERFSAQQFPDLHSELNLSSLELGDSALYFCASSLGTGPLYEQYFGPGTRLTVT.

This chain connects TRBV6-1 to TRBJ2-1; 11 bases are shared with TRBD2. Looked up from germline, CDR1 is MNHNS and CDR2 is SASEGT. The CDR3 sequence is 16 residues long. J was trimmed by 2 bases and V by 2 bases; bases with no gene match: 2. CDR3 residues: CASSELAGGTYNEQFF. CDR3 in DNA: TGTGCCAGCAGTGAACTAGCGGGAGGTACCTACAATGAGCAGTTCTTC.

CDR3 in DNA: TGTGCCAGCAGCCCCTCGGGGGGCGAAGATACGCAGTATTTT. This encodes CASSPSGGEDTQYF. The chain is built from TRBV9 and TRBJ2-3; TRBD2 is a possible D gene (7 bases). V was trimmed by 4 bases and J by 5 bases, leaving 14 bases between them. The CDR3 loop spans 14 amino acids. The germline V gene encodes CDR1 SGDLS and CDR2 YYNGEE.

This clone was counted once. The chain combines TRBV11-3 with TRBJ2-7; no definite D call. Germline V gene data show CDR1 as SGHNT and CDR2 as YENEEA. V was clipped by 5 bases and J by 4 bases, with 9 bases between them. The CDR3 length is 12 residues. For the CDR3, the DNA is TGTGCCAGCAGCCTTGTCACATACGAGCAGTACTTC. Its protein is CASSLVTYEQYF.

This chain joins TRBV6-1 and TRBJ1-2; 9 bases are shared with TRBD1. CDR1 is MNHNS and CDR2 is SASEGT in the germline V gene. V shed 5 bases and J 4 bases; nucleotides not matched to a gene: 5. CDR3 length: 14 residues. The CDR3 DNA reads as TGTGCCAGCAGTCCCGGGACAGGGATCTATGGCTACACCTTC. Amino acid sequence: CASSPGTGIYGYTF.

The chain carries TRBV7-9 and TRBJ2-1, with D unresolved. The germline gives CDR1 SEHNR, CDR2 FQNEAQ (reference sequence). The CDR3 contains 12 residues. V was shortened by 2 bases and J by 8 bases, with 7 bases between the two germline ends. In nucleotides, the CDR3 is TGTGCCAGCAGCTTAAACTCCTATGAGCAGTTCTTC. It specifies CASSLNSYEQFF.

This chain links TRBV27 with TRBJ1-2; 10 nucleotides align to TRBD1. V dropped 6 bases and J dropped 1; count of bases not matched to a gene: 8. CDR1 is MNHEY and CDR2 is SMNVEV in the germline V gene (reference sequence). This CDR3 contains 16 residues. Written as DNA, the CDR3 is TGTGCCAGCAGCCCGGGACAGGGGCCATATAACTATGGCTACACCTTC. Its translation: CASSPGQGPYNYGYTF.